This record concerns one T cell receptor beta chain sequence. The data originate from a study of OX40 agonist ivuxolimab in advanced cancers. Germline CDR1 SNHLY, CDR2 FYNNEI. This CDR3 has 13 residues. V gave up 9 bases and J gave up 2 bases; unmatched junction bases: 3. TCRdb keeps only in-frame clones here, not all; method: immunoSEQ multiplex PCR. The sample carries 15,000 to 20,000 clones, about 88% recorded once. This receptor was identified in an adult with an advanced solid tumor such as melanoma, head and neck, liver or kidney cancer. The chain couples TRBV2 to TRBJ2-3; 9 bases align to TRBD2. The source material was CD4+ or CD8+ T cells sorted from blood, sampled in a trial of the OX40 agonist ivuxolimab. The CDR3 nucleotides are TGTGCCAGTCCGGGACTAGCCACAGATACGCAGTATTTT. This encodes CASPGLATDTQYF.